Sequencing of this T cell receptor beta chain was carried out in a study of cytomegalovirus exposure and HLA in healthy donors. The study's findings and limits: The records held CMV serostatus as the only immune exposure information. CMV antigen specificity of three CMV-associated chains was confirmed in vitro.

Though probably carrying unrecorded immune exposures, donors were nominally healthy at sampling. The count of this clone is one. Its specificity is not known. PCR was performed using 60 Vbeta and 13 Jbeta primers. Clones were read by immunoSEQ multiplex PCR, and TCRdb kept only the in-frame ones, dropping some. The sample shows about 70,000 clones, around 74% of them seen only once. V was trimmed by 1 base and J by 5 bases, leaving 12 bases between them. CDR1 is SGHRS, CDR2 YFSETQ, per germline. The CDR3 loop spans 14 amino acids. This TCR was recovered from a human donor in good health. Sequences were obtained from PBMCs. The gene calls are TRBV5-1 and TRBJ1-2; tentative D call: TRBD1 (5 bases). CDR3 region: CASSLSGQQYGYTF. In nucleotides, the CDR3 is TGCGCCAGCAGCTTGTCTGGACAACAGTATGGCTACACCTTC.